Shown below are 10 T cell receptor beta chains from a single sample sequenced in a study of prognosis after radiotherapy for stage I lung cancer. Multiplex PCR, run in two rounds, amplified TCR beta CDR3 from genomic DNA. Primers targeting each individual TRBV and TRBJ gene were applied in first-round PCR. TCRdb re-analysed the multiplex PCR reads in MiXCR, keeping a single row per CDR3 protein. The sample includes about 16,000 distinct CDR3 sequences, under 50% of them seen just once. The material sequenced was PBMCs, taken before or after stereotactic body radiation therapy (not recorded which). These receptors were obtained from a donor of 50 years or more with non-small cell lung cancer.

Turning to this clonotype: The CDR3 does not close with the conserved phenylalanine or tryptophan, likely indicating a read error. It is unclear where the CDR3 begins or ends on the DNA, so no DNA is shown, and the CDR3 is as TCRdb lists it. The CDR3: CASSSQPGVNYGYTL. This chain joins TRBV6-9 and TRBJ1-2; the listed D gene, TRBD1, was not tested against the DNA. The CDR3 region is 15 residues in length, termini included. CDR1 is MNHGY, CDR2 SVAAGI, per germline.

To note about this clonotype: The CDR3 carries no conserved terminal phenylalanine or tryptophan, so it likely arises from a read error. No DNA is shown, since the ends of the CDR3 on it are uncertain; the CDR3 is the one TCRdb lists. This chain uses TRBV6-5 with TRBJ2-7; no DNA check was done on the table's D call, TRBD1. Looked up from germline, CDR1 is MNHEY and CDR2 is SVGAGI. With termini counted, the CDR3 has 13 amino acids. Here the CDR3 reads CASSSDGTYERYL.

This clonotype was counted ten times or more. The rearrangement links TRBV28 to TRBJ1-1, with D uncertain. Germline V gene sequence: CDR1 MDHEN, CDR2 SYDVKM. V was pared by 10 bases and J by 1 base, with 13 bases between. This CDR3 has 13 amino acids. The CDR3: CATHLSGNTEAFF. In DNA form, the CDR3 reads TGTGCCACCCATCTTTCAGGGAACACTGAAGCTTTCTTT.

This clonotype is medium-sized (0.01 to 0.1%). The chain carries TRBV12-3 or TRBV12-4 and TRBJ1-1; D uncertain. This CDR3 spans 12 amino acids. V lost 9 bases and J 6 bases, leaving 14 bases between the germline ends. For the CDR3, the DNA is TGTGCCAGTAGACATGGGTTCGCTGAAGCTTTCTTT. Protein: CASRHGFAEAFF.

This clonotype was recorded many times. V gene TRBV2 combines with J gene TRBJ2-1, with 11 bases aligning to TRBD2. After removal of 5 bases from V and 6 bases from J, the junction contained 9 bases not matched to a gene. This CDR3 comprises 16 residues. Germline V gene lookup returns CDR1 SNHLY and CDR2 FYNNEI. The CDR3 DNA reads TGTGCCAGCAGTAGTACCGGGACTAGCGGAGCCAATGAGCAGTTCTTC. Amino acid sequence: CASSSTGTSGANEQFF.

The rearrangement joins TRBV28 to TRBJ1-4; 8 bases match TRBD1. The CDR3 has 13 amino acids. Losses at the gene ends were 8 bases for V and 8 bases for J; bases not matched to a gene: 7. In germline, CDR1 is MDHEN, CDR2 SYDVKM. CDR3 nucleotide sequence: TGTGCCAGCCAGGACAGGGAAAAAGAAAAACTGTTTTTT. Translated, it gives CASQDREKEKLFF.

The chain has TRBV30 and TRBJ2-2; D could derive from TRBD1 or TRBD2 (5 bases each). Per germline, CDR1 GTSNPN and CDR2 SVGIG (reference sequence). The V and J ends lost 0 bases and 5 bases respectively, with 13 bases between them. This CDR3 is 15 amino acids long. The CDR3 reads CAWSVGEKETGELFF. CDR3 sequence (DNA): TGTGCCTGGAGTGTAGGGGAGAAAGAGACCGGGGAGCTGTTTTTT.

The chain recombines TRBV20-1 with TRBJ2-3; 10 positions match TRBD2. This CDR3 spans 17 amino acids. Germline V gene sequence: CDR1 DFQATT, CDR2 SNEGSKA (reference sequence). V gave up 5 bases and J gave up 0 bases; unmatched junction bases: 11. As DNA, the CDR3 is TGCAGTGCTTTGACAAGCGGGGGGGGAACTAGCACAGATACGCAGTATTTT. Protein: CSALTSGGGTSTDTQYF.

With respect to this clonotype: One base away lies a much larger clone, so this may be a sequencing read error. CDR3 in amino acids: CSATDRLPRYEQYF. Here the CDR3 DNA reads TGCAGTGCTACTGACAGGCTCCCTAGGTACGAGCAGTACTTC. This chain links TRBV20-1 with TRBJ2-7; a possible D gene is TRBD1 (6 bases). The CDR3 covers 14 residues. The germline V gene has CDR1 DFQATT and CDR2 SNEGSKA (reference sequence). V lost 4 bases and J lost 4, with 17 bases in between.

This clonotype ranks as medium-sized. The chain has TRBV10-3 and TRBJ1-5; D not resolved. The V end lost 7 bases, the J end lost 5 bases, and 12 bases lay between the germline ends. This CDR3 has 13 amino acids. Germline loops: CDR1 ENHRY, CDR2 SYGVKD. DNA for the CDR3: TGTGCCATCAATCGGGAGGAAGATCAGCCCCAGCATTTT. Encoded protein: CAINREEDQPQHF.